These 27 T cell receptor beta chains share one sample of origin, sequenced in a study of T-cell reconstitution after alpha-beta-depleted transplantation in children. The library targeted TCRbeta and was prepared with unique molecular identifiers. MiXCR, run by TCRdb on the PCR reads, gives a single entry per CDR3 protein. The sample carries a few hundred thousand distinct CDR3 sequences, approximately 30% recorded once. The source material was PBMCs, sampled before TCRalphabeta/CD19-depleted stem cell transplant. These TCRs come from a boy in the first two years of life with Wiskott-Aldrich syndrome, due to receive a stem cell transplant.

This clonotype occurred a few times. The conserved final phenylalanine or tryptophan is absent from the CDR3, which likely points to a read error. It is unclear where the CDR3 begins or ends on the DNA, so no DNA is shown, and the CDR3 is as TCRdb lists it. This chain links TRBV7-9 with TRBJ1-2; TRBD1, the table's D call, lacks a check against the DNA. Germline loops: CDR1 SEHNR, CDR2 FQNEAQ (reference sequence). The CDR3 is 11 amino acids long, termini counted. The CDR3 is CASSPRPRRGD.

This clonotype was detected a few times. V and J are TRBV12-3 or TRBV12-4 and TRBJ2-1; D is uncertain. This CDR3 is 13 amino acids long. The V and J ends lost 6 bases and 7 bases respectively, with 13 bases between them. CDR3 residues: CASSTAVPNEQFF. CDR3 sequence (DNA): TGTGCCAGCAGCACGGCCGTGCCGAATGAGCAGTTCTTC.

This rearrangement joins TRBV4-1 to TRBJ2-5; possible D gene TRBD1, 5 bases. The CDR3 extends over 15 amino acids. Trimming removed 1 base from V and 4 bases from J, with 13 bases in between. CDR1 and CDR2 from the germline V gene are MGHRA and YSYEKL. The CDR3 DNA reads TGCGCCAGCAGCCAAGGGCAGGGTTCCCGAGAGACCCAGTACTTC. This codes for CASSQGQGSRETQYF.

The rearrangement uses TRBV9 and TRBJ2-5, with D uncertain. CDR1 SGDLS and CDR2 YYNGEE come from the germline V gene. This CDR3 has 15 residues. Trimming took 0 bases from V and 2 from J, leaving 11 bases between them. The CDR3 loop is CASSVDERTQETQYF. The CDR3 DNA reads as TGTGCCAGCAGCGTAGATGAGCGTACTCAAGAGACCCAGTACTTC.

J is TRBJ2-2 and V is TRBV5-1, with 11 bases fitting TRBD2. This CDR3 region has 16 residues. Looked up from germline, CDR1 is SGHRS and CDR2 is YFSETQ. The trim removed 5 bases at V and 2 bases at J, leaving 5 bases unmatched. The CDR3 spells CASRRGLAGNTGELFF. CDR3 in DNA: TGCGCCAGCAGACGTGGACTAGCGGGTAACACCGGGGAGCTGTTTTTT.

This clonotype has more than one count but fewer than ten. The genes are TRBV4-1 and TRBJ1-4; D is possibly TRBD1 (5 bases). Germline V gene lookup returns CDR1 MGHRA and CDR2 YSYEKL. The CDR3 runs to 16 residues. With 1 base removed from V and 0 bases from J, the gap between germline ends came to 9 bases. The CDR3 protein is CASSQVGRTTNEKLFF. The CDR3 nucleotides are TGCGCCAGCAGCCAAGTGGGGCGAACAACTAATGAAAAACTGTTTTTT.

The chain combines TRBV14 with TRBJ1-2, with D unclear. Germline V gene lookup returns CDR1 SGHDN and CDR2 FVKESK. The CDR3 is 16 amino acids. Trimming took 0 bases from V and 2 from J, leaving 13 bases between them. The CDR3 region has the DNA TGTGCCAGCAGCCAAGATTCTGACATCCTAAACTATGGCTACACCTTC. Residues: CASSQDSDILNYGYTF.

The chain recombines TRBV20-1 with TRBJ1-1; TRBD1 is a possible D gene (5 bases). The germline V gene has CDR1 DFQATT and CDR2 SNEGSKA (reference sequence). The V and J ends lost 1 base and 1 base respectively, with 13 bases between them. This CDR3 region has 15 residues. The CDR3 DNA reads as TGCAGTGCTAGAGGAGGAGAGGGGACGAACACTGAAGCTTTCTTT. Protein product: CSARGGEGTNTEAFF.

There are many counts of this clonotype. The gene calls are TRBV28 and TRBJ2-2, with 9 bases identical to TRBD2. CDR3 length: 16 residues. J lost 5 bases, V lost 2 bases, and 6 bases had no gene match. Germline assignment: CDR1 MDHEN and CDR2 SYDVKM. The DNA for the CDR3 is TGTGCCAGCAGTTTAGCGGGAGGGCCGAGGACCGGGGAGCTGTTTTTT. Its translation is CASSLAGGPRTGELFF.

The chain has TRBV20-1 and TRBJ2-2; possible D gene TRBD2, 6 bases. In germline, CDR1 is DFQATT, CDR2 SNEGSKA (reference sequence). The CDR3 is made up of 15 amino acids. V was cut by 1 base and J by 4 bases, with 13 bases left in between. The CDR3 sequence: CSARAGAYSTGELFF. The CDR3 DNA sequence: TGCAGTGCTAGAGCGGGAGCGTATAGCACCGGGGAGCTGTTTTTT.

The gene calls are TRBV20-1 and TRBJ2-1; possible D gene TRBD2, 5 bases. V dropped 2 bases and J dropped 6 bases, with 8 bases sitting between them. Germline lookup yields CDR1 DFQATT and CDR2 SNEGSKA (reference sequence). This CDR3 has 12 amino acids. CDR3 residues: CSARIRGNEQFF. CDR3 DNA: TGCAGTGCTAGAATTCGGGGCAATGAGCAGTTCTTC.

This clonotype was recorded a few times. CDR3: CSARVALANAYNEQFF. In nucleotides, the CDR3 is TGCAGTGCTAGAGTTGCCCTAGCCAATGCCTACAATGAGCAGTTCTTC. The chain joins TRBV20-1 to TRBJ2-1; maybe TRBD2 (5 bases). V lost 1 base to trimming and J lost 2 bases, with 15 bases between them. CDR3 length equals 16 residues. Germline CDR1 reads DFQATT; CDR2 reads SNEGSKA (reference sequence).

V usage is TRBV4-2 and J usage is TRBJ2-7; possibly TRBD2 for D (6 bases). Deletions cut 0 bases from V and 5 bases from J, with 17 bases between. The CDR3 extends over 16 amino acids. Looked up from germline, CDR1 is LGHNA and CDR2 is YNFKEQ. Here the CDR3 DNA reads TGTGCCAGCAGCCAAGAGTGGGCGGGGTGGGGGGACGAGCAGTACTTC. Translation: CASSQEWAGWGDEQYF.

This clonotype occurred a few times. The rearrangement joins TRBV19 to TRBJ1-2, with 7 bases aligning to TRBD1. The CDR3 is 14 residues long. The V gene end was trimmed by 6 bases and the J gene end by 2 bases; junction bases not matched to a gene: 6. Germline-derived CDR1 and CDR2 are LNHDA and SQIVND (reference sequence). CDR3 bases: TGTGCCAGTAGCGTCCCGGGACAGAACTATGGCTACACCTTC. It codes for CASSVPGQNYGYTF.

The CDR3 bases are TGTGCCATCAGTCTGGGAGAATCCGGGGAGCTGTTTTTT. It yields the protein CAISLGESGELFF. The chain is built from TRBV10-3 and TRBJ2-2; a weak D match, TRBD2 (5 bases). In germline, CDR1 is ENHRY, CDR2 SYGVKD. This CDR3 comprises 13 residues. V lost 5 bases and J lost 6, with 10 bases in between.

This clonotype was counted between two and nine times. V is TRBV27 and J is TRBJ1-5; no firm D call. This CDR3 region has 12 residues. Trimming removed 6 bases from V and 11 bases from J, with 14 bases in between. The germline gives CDR1 MNHEY, CDR2 SMNVEV (reference sequence). CDR3 in amino acids: CASRSEAGTQHF. The DNA for the CDR3 is TGTGCCAGCAGGTCAGAGGCCGGGACCCAGCATTTT.

V usage is TRBV27 and J usage is TRBJ2-7; TRBD2 aligns across 14 bases. The germline gives CDR1 MNHEY, CDR2 SMNVEV (reference sequence). The CDR3 spans 14 residues. The J segment lost 5 bases and the V segment lost 6 bases, leaving 3 bases of the junction unmatched. CDR3 in DNA: TGTGCCAGCAGGACTAGCGGGAGGGGCCACGAGCAGTACTTC. Amino acids: CASRTSGRGHEQYF.

The chain employs TRBV12-3 or TRBV12-4 and TRBJ2-2, with 11 positions matching TRBD2. The CDR3 length is 16 residues. The J segment lost 0 bases and the V segment lost 8 bases, leaving 5 bases of the junction unmatched. The DNA of the CDR3 is TGTGCCAGCCGGGCTAGCGGGAGGACGAACACCGGGGAGCTGTTTTTT. Amino acid sequence: CASRASGRTNTGELFF.

The chain uses TRBV30 and TRBJ2-1; D possibly corresponds to TRBD2 (6 bases). CDR1 GTSNPN and CDR2 SVGIG come from the germline V gene (reference sequence). This CDR3 is built from 21 residues. The V end lost 1 base, the J end lost 6 bases, and 34 bases lay between the germline ends. CDR3 amino acids: CAWSGPSATTRTGFGFNEQFF. CDR3 sequence (DNA): TGTGCCTGGAGTGGTCCGTCGGCGACGACTAGAACTGGGTTTGGCTTCAATGAGCAGTTCTTC.

This clonotype was counted a few times. A junction end diverges from the germline sequence, so it may reflect a read error. The chain has TRBV9 and TRBJ2-1; the match to TRBD2 covers 7 bases. Germline V lookup: CDR1 SGDLS, CDR2 YYNGEE. The CDR3 runs to 14 residues. The CDR3 here is CATSREVQTDEQFF. CDR3 nucleotide sequence: TGTGCCACCAGCCGGGAGGTGCAAACGGATGAGCAGTTCTTC.

The genes are TRBV6-1 and TRBJ2-7; 8 nucleotides match TRBD2. Germline CDR1 reads MNHNS; CDR2 reads SASEGT. CDR3 length: 14 amino acids. The trim removed 9 bases at V and 0 bases at J, leaving 7 bases unmatched. The CDR3: CARGLTSASYEQYF. DNA for the CDR3: TGTGCCAGGGGTCTGACTAGCGCCTCCTACGAGCAGTACTTC.

The CDR3 reads CASRGGRTETQYF. CDR3 DNA: TGTGCCAGCAGGGGGGGCCGCACAGAGACCCAGTACTTC. The genes are TRBV27 and TRBJ2-5; D possibly uses TRBD1 or TRBD2 (6 bases each). The germline V and J ends were trimmed by 6 bases and 4 bases, with 12 bases remaining between them. Germline CDR1 and CDR2: MNHEY and SMNVEV (reference sequence). The CDR3 has 13 residues.

The chain carries TRBV20-1 and TRBJ2-3, with D perhaps TRBD2 (6 bases). The CDR3 consists of 16 residues. In germline, CDR1 is DFQATT, CDR2 SNEGSKA (reference sequence). V gave up 0 bases and J gave up 6 bases, with 19 bases separating them. The CDR3 DNA follows: TGCAGTGCTAGAGAGGGATCATCCGGGAGACCGGATACGCAGTATTTT. The encoded protein is CSAREGSSGRPDTQYF.

This sequence joins TRBV5-1 and TRBJ1-5, with a weak D call TRBD1 (5 bases). The CDR3 runs to 15 residues. V lost 5 bases, J lost 9 bases, and 21 bases lay in between. CDR1 SGHRS and CDR2 YFSETQ come from the germline V gene. The CDR3 DNA follows: TGCGCCAGCAGATCACGGGGCAAACTTTTATGGCCCCAGCATTTT. This translates into CASRSRGKLLWPQHF. Complete variable domain (other parts from reference TRBV5-1 and TRBJ1-5): KAGVTQTPRYLIKTRGQQVTLSCSPISGHRSVSWYQQTPGQGLQFLFEYFSETQRNKGNFPGRFSGRQFSNSRSEMNVSTLELGDSALYLCASRSRGKLLWPQHFGDGTRLSIL.

V gene TRBV5-1 combines with J gene TRBJ2-3, with 7 bases that match TRBD1. J gave up 2 bases and V 4 bases, and 4 bases lay outside the gene matches. Germline V CDR1 and CDR2: SGHRS, YFSETQ. The CDR3 loop spans 14 amino acids. CDR3 sequence (DNA): TGCGCCAGCAGCGTTGACAGGGTCACAGATACGCAGTATTTT. It translates to CASSVDRVTDTQYF.

The chain recombines TRBV4-2 with TRBJ2-1, with TRBD2 matching over 14 bases. Germline V gene sequence: CDR1 LGHNA, CDR2 YNFKEQ. V shed 1 base and J 5 bases; nucleotides not matched to a gene: 16. The CDR3 runs to 21 residues. The CDR3 loop is CASSQGIGPRLAGGSNNEQFF. The CDR3 bases are TGTGCCAGCAGCCAAGGGATAGGGCCGAGACTAGCGGGAGGGAGCAACAATGAGCAGTTCTTC.

This clonotype has just a few counts. V is TRBV12-3 or TRBV12-4 and J is TRBJ2-7; TRBD2 matches at 8 bases. The CDR3 totals 14 residues. V shed 7 bases, J shed 2 bases, and the junction held 7 bases outside the gene matches. The DNA of the CDR3 is TGTGCCAGCACCCTGAAGCGGGGGCCCTACGAGCAGTACTTC. Protein product: CASTLKRGPYEQYF.